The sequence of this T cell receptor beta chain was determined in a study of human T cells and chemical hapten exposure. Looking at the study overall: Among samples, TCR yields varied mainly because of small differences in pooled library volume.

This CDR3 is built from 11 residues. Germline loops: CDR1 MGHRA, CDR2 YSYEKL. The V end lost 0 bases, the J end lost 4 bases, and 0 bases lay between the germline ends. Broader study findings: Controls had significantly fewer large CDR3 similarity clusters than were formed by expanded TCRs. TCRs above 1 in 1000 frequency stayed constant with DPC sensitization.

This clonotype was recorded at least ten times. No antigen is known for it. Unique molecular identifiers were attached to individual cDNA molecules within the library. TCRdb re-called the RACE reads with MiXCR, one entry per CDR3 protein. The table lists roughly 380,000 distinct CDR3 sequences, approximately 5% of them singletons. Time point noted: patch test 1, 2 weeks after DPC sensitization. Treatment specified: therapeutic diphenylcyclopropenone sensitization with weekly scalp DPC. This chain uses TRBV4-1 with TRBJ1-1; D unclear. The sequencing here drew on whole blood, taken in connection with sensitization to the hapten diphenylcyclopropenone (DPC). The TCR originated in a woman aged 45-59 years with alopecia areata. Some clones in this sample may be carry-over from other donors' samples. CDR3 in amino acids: CASSQDTEAFF. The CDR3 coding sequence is TGCGCCAGCAGCCAAGACACTGAAGCTTTCTTT.